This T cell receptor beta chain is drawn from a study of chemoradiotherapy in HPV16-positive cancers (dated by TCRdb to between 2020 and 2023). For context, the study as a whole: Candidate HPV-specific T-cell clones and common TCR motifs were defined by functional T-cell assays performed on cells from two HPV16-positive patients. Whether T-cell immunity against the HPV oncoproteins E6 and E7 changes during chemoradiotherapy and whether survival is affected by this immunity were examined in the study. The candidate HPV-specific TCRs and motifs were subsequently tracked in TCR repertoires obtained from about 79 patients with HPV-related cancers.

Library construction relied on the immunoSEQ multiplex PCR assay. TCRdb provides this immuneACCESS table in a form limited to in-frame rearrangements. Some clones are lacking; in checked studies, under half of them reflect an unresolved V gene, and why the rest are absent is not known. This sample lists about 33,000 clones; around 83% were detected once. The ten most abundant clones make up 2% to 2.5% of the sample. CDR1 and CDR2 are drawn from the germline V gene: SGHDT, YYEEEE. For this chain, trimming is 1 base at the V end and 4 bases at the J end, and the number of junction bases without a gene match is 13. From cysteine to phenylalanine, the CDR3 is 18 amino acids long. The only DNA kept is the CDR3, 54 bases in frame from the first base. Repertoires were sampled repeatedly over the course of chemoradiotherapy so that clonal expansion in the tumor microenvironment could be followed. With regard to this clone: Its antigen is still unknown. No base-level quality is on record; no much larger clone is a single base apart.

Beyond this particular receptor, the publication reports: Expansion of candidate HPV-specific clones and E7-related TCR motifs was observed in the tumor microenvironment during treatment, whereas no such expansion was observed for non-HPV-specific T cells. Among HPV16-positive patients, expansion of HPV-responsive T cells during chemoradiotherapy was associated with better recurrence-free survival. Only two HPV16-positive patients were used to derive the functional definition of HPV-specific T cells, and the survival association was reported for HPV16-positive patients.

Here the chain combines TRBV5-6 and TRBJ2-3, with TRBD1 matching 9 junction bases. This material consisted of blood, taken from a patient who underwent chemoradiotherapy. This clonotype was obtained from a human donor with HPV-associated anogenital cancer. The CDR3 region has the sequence CASSLRRGTGPGADTQYF. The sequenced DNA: TGTGCCAGCAGCTTGCGCCGCGGGACAGGGCCAGGGGCAGATACGCAGTATTTT.